A selection of T cell receptor beta chains follows, all from one sample in a study of monozygotic twins with inflammatory bowel disease. TCRdb reprocessed the 5' RACE reads; each CDR3 protein has one entry and no DNA is given. The sample includes approximately 100,000 distinct CDR3 sequences. The sequenced material came from blood. Receptors originate from a human donor with ulcerative colitis or Crohn's disease, or a healthy co-twin of an affected twin (not recorded which). Each CDR3 is given with its conserved first and last residue. Fields, in order: J gene, V gene, clone size, CDR3 protein. Size values are once, few and many counts, or a class for expanded clones, and some rows have none.

j_gene: TRBJ2-7
v_gene: TRBV5-1
abundance: medium-sized
CDR3aa: CASSLDGGPSFYEQYF

j_gene: TRBJ1-1
v_gene: TRBV15
abundance: NA
CDR3aa: CATSARLGTGVEAFF

j_gene: TRBJ1-2
v_gene: TRBV19
abundance: NA
CDR3aa: CASSWDLGFGTANYGYTF

j_gene: TRBJ1-5
v_gene: TRBV12-3/TRBV12-4
abundance: NA
CDR3aa: CASSPRLWGHQHF

j_gene: TRBJ2-5
v_gene: TRBV11-2
abundance: NA
CDR3aa: CASSPRGVAEETQYF

j_gene: TRBJ1-2
v_gene: TRBV12-3/TRBV12-4
abundance: NA
CDR3aa: CASSSNRGPPPNYGYTF

j_gene: TRBJ2-7
v_gene: TRBV7-2
abundance: NA
CDR3aa: CVSSLVPGAYEQYF

j_gene: TRBJ2-1
v_gene: TRBV7-9
abundance: NA
CDR3aa: CASSLEARGPYNEQFF

j_gene: TRBJ2-4
v_gene: TRBV4-3
abundance: NA
CDR3aa: CASSQEVAGGERRNIQYF

j_gene: TRBJ2-2
v_gene: TRBV12-3/TRBV12-4
abundance: NA
CDR3aa: CASLYRGNGELFF

j_gene: TRBJ2-7
v_gene: TRBV4-2
abundance: NA
CDR3aa: CASSAGTSGTYEQYF

j_gene: TRBJ2-7
v_gene: TRBV6-1
abundance: NA
CDR3aa: CASARSQGPYEQYF

j_gene: TRBJ2-7
v_gene: TRBV29-1
abundance: NA
CDR3aa: CSAGRDTANEQYF

j_gene: TRBJ2-5
v_gene: TRBV5-1
abundance: NA
CDR3aa: CASSLTGLDSETQYF

j_gene: TRBJ2-2
v_gene: TRBV5-1
abundance: NA
CDR3aa: CASSLDRGNTGELFF

j_gene: TRBJ1-1
v_gene: TRBV12-5
abundance: NA
CDR3aa: CASGLGQKRNTEAFF

j_gene: TRBJ2-7
v_gene: TRBV28
abundance: NA
CDR3aa: CASNGGRAYHEQYF

j_gene: TRBJ2-3
v_gene: TRBV5-1
abundance: NA
CDR3aa: CASRQLLTSDTQYF

j_gene: TRBJ1-6
v_gene: TRBV5-5
abundance: NA
CDR3aa: CASSRTGNYNSPLHF

j_gene: TRBJ2-7
v_gene: TRBV29-1
abundance: NA
CDR3aa: CSVVTRDRVWDEQYF

j_gene: TRBJ2-3
v_gene: TRBV5-1
abundance: NA
CDR3aa: CASSYVPGQEITDTQYF

j_gene: TRBJ2-7
v_gene: TRBV5-6
abundance: NA
CDR3aa: CASSWGLAGFYEQYF

j_gene: TRBJ1-2
v_gene: TRBV12-3/TRBV12-4
abundance: NA
CDR3aa: CASSPDRDKDGYTF

j_gene: TRBJ2-4
v_gene: TRBV20-1
abundance: NA
CDR3aa: CSARTRDHARGNIQYF

j_gene: TRBJ2-7
v_gene: TRBV10-3
abundance: NA
CDR3aa: CAISAVDEQYF

j_gene: TRBJ2-4
v_gene: TRBV28
abundance: NA
CDR3aa: CASSPYGSALNIQYF

j_gene: TRBJ2-1
v_gene: TRBV12-3/TRBV12-4
abundance: NA
CDR3aa: CASTLQEPGYNEQFF

j_gene: TRBJ2-3
v_gene: TRBV11-2
abundance: NA
CDR3aa: CATKRTDTQYF

j_gene: TRBJ1-4
v_gene: TRBV5-1
abundance: NA
CDR3aa: CASSLAGGLRSEKLFF

j_gene: TRBJ1-1
v_gene: TRBV10-3
abundance: NA
CDR3aa: CAISEERESEAFF

j_gene: TRBJ2-7
v_gene: TRBV11-1
abundance: NA
CDR3aa: CASSLVAGNYEQYF

j_gene: TRBJ2-5
v_gene: TRBV5-1
abundance: NA
CDR3aa: CASSLDSGEETQYF

j_gene: TRBJ2-1
v_gene: TRBV7-2
abundance: NA
CDR3aa: CASSFSPDVDEQFF

j_gene: TRBJ2-5
v_gene: TRBV7-9
abundance: NA
CDR3aa: CASSKRLASQETQYF

j_gene: TRBJ2-3
v_gene: TRBV9
abundance: NA
CDR3aa: CASSVGASGADTQYF

j_gene: TRBJ2-2
v_gene: TRBV20-1
abundance: NA
CDR3aa: CSARGSPTGELFF

j_gene: TRBJ2-1
v_gene: TRBV5-4
abundance: NA
CDR3aa: CASSFGGGAAEQFF

j_gene: TRBJ2-3
v_gene: TRBV6-2/TRBV6-3
abundance: NA
CDR3aa: CASSYLAGATDTQYF

j_gene: TRBJ2-3
v_gene: TRBV4-3
abundance: NA
CDR3aa: CASSQDPGPGRRPDTQYF

j_gene: TRBJ2-3
v_gene: TRBV7-3
abundance: NA
CDR3aa: CASSLIGGADTQYF

j_gene: TRBJ2-7
v_gene: TRBV27
abundance: NA
CDR3aa: CASSPTGHLEEQYF

j_gene: TRBJ1-2
v_gene: TRBV28
abundance: NA
CDR3aa: CASSLSQGPGIYGYTF

j_gene: TRBJ1-6
v_gene: TRBV5-1
abundance: NA
CDR3aa: CASSLLGRRDSPLHF

j_gene: TRBJ2-7
v_gene: TRBV7-2
abundance: NA
CDR3aa: CAISLQGISYEQYF

j_gene: TRBJ2-7
v_gene: TRBV7-9
abundance: NA
CDR3aa: CASSFGSGKSSYEQYF

j_gene: TRBJ2-5
v_gene: TRBV11-3
abundance: NA
CDR3aa: CASSLGQRETQYF

j_gene: TRBJ2-1
v_gene: TRBV5-6
abundance: NA
CDR3aa: CASSHLLAGFVSNEQFF

j_gene: TRBJ1-1
v_gene: TRBV2
abundance: NA
CDR3aa: CASSEPGTGMNTEAFF

j_gene: TRBJ2-1
v_gene: TRBV19
abundance: NA
CDR3aa: CASSRAPNEQFF

j_gene: TRBJ2-1
v_gene: TRBV7-2
abundance: NA
CDR3aa: CASSPMGLAGKDEQFF

j_gene: TRBJ2-7
v_gene: TRBV5-4
abundance: NA
CDR3aa: CASSHRDRVPYEQYF

j_gene: TRBJ2-5
v_gene: TRBV28
abundance: NA
CDR3aa: CASSFVSGGSKRPQYF

j_gene: TRBJ1-2
v_gene: TRBV2
abundance: NA
CDR3aa: CASRDRNYGYTF

j_gene: TRBJ2-1
v_gene: TRBV5-4
abundance: NA
CDR3aa: CASSPRGSHNEQFF

j_gene: TRBJ2-5
v_gene: TRBV6-2/TRBV6-3
abundance: NA
CDR3aa: CASSYERGTDQETQYF

j_gene: TRBJ1-2
v_gene: TRBV15
abundance: NA
CDR3aa: CATSRGNARKGAWGYTF

j_gene: TRBJ2-7
v_gene: TRBV4-3
abundance: NA
CDR3aa: CASSQDGGGETVSSYEQYF

j_gene: TRBJ2-1
v_gene: TRBV20-1
abundance: NA
CDR3aa: CSARGRESSYNEQFF

j_gene: TRBJ2-1
v_gene: TRBV20-1
abundance: NA
CDR3aa: CSARDPDSYNEQFF